These 7 T cell receptor beta chains originate from one sample sequenced in a study of T-cell memory formation after mild COVID-19. TCRdb called the 5' RACE reads again in MiXCR, with one record for every CDR3 protein. The sample has more than 350,000 distinct CDR3 sequences, over 20% seen once. Material for sequencing was PBMCs or a T cell subset sorted from them (not recorded which). All receptors come from an adult woman who had mild COVID-19 (a few samples of this study predate the infection). Cell type and time point are not known.

The chain links TRBV6-2 or TRBV6-3 to TRBJ2-7; tentative D call: TRBD2 (6 bases). Germline V gene data show CDR1 as MNHEY and CDR2 as SVGEGT. Trimming removed 7 bases from V and 2 bases from J, with 12 bases in between. This CDR3 contains 13 residues. The CDR3, as DNA: TGTGCCAGCACTCCGGGACTCCCCTACGAGCAGTACTTC. Residues: CASTPGLPYEQYF.

This clonotype was counted between two and nine times. The chain has TRBV6-5 and TRBJ2-7; 7 bases fit TRBD1. Looked up from germline, CDR1 is MNHEY and CDR2 is SVGAGI. With 8 bases clipped from V and 4 bases from J, the junction kept 8 bases outside the gene matches. This CDR3 has 13 amino acids. CDR3 protein: CASAPGDSYEQYF. In DNA form, the CDR3 reads TGTGCCAGCGCCCCAGGGGACAGTTACGAGCAGTACTTC.

The rearrangement uses TRBV10-3 and TRBJ2-1; 12 bases match TRBD2. The trim removed 4 bases at V and 10 bases at J, leaving 2 bases unmatched. The CDR3 has 13 residues. The V gene's germline CDR1 is ENHRY and CDR2 SYGVKD. The CDR3 sequence is CAISGLAGEEQFF. DNA of the CDR3: TGTGCCATCAGTGGACTAGCGGGGGAAGAGCAGTTCTTC.

The sample holds many counts of this clonotype. V usage is TRBV12-3 or TRBV12-4 and J usage is TRBJ2-3; D perhaps matches TRBD2 (5 bases). The CDR3 has 13 amino acids. The V end lost 4 bases, the J end lost 1 base, and 6 bases lay between the germline ends. This CDR3 is CASSSGGTDTQYF. In nucleotides, the CDR3 is TGTGCCAGCAGTTCCGGGGGCACAGATACGCAGTATTTT.

This clonotype has more than one count but fewer than ten. The CDR3: CASSFRGVPGANVLTF. DNA of the CDR3: TGTGCCAGCAGTTTCCGAGGGGTACCTGGGGCCAACGTCCTGACTTTC. This sequence joins TRBV6-2 or TRBV6-3 and TRBJ2-6; tentatively, D is TRBD1 or TRBD2 (5 bases each). The CDR3 contains 16 residues. Trimming left V 4 bases short and J 2 bases short, with 12 bases between. Germline V gene sequence: CDR1 MNHEY, CDR2 SVGEGT.

The chain is built from TRBV12-3 or TRBV12-4 and TRBJ1-4; tentatively, D is TRBD1 (6 bases). V dropped 3 bases and J dropped 5 bases, with 10 bases sitting between them. This CDR3 has 14 amino acids. The CDR3 here is CASSLGGVNEKLFF. CDR3 DNA sequence: TGTGCCAGCAGTTTGGGGGGCGTGAATGAAAAACTGTTTTTT.

The rearrangement uses TRBV29-1 and TRBJ1-2; 9 bases are a match to TRBD1. Germline V gene sequence: CDR1 SQVTM, CDR2 ANQGSEA. CDR3 size: 17 residues. Trimming removed 1 base from V and 7 bases from J; junction bases left unmatched: 16. The CDR3 loop is CSVEVIGYRGHPTGYTF. CDR3 DNA sequence: TGCAGCGTTGAAGTGATTGGATACAGGGGGCATCCGACTGGCTACACCTTC.